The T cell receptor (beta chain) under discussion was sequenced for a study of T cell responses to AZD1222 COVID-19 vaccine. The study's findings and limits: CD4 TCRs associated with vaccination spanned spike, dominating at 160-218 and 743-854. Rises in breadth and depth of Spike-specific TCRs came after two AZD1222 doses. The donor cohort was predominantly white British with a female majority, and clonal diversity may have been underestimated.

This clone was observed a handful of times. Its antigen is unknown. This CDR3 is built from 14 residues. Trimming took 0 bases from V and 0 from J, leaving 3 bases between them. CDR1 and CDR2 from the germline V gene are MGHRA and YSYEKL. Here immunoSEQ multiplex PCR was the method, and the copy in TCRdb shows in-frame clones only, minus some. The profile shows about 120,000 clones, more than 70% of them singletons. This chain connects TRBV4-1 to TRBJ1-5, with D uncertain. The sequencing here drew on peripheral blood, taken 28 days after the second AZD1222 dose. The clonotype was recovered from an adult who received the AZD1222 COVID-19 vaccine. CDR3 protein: CASSQDDSNQPQHF. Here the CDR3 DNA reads TGCGCCAGCAGCCAAGATGATAGCAATCAGCCCCAGCATTTT.